This T cell receptor (beta chain) derives from a study of tumor-infiltrating lymphocytes in primary liver carcinoma. Both RNA and DNA were isolated together from approximately 22-30 mg of bulk tissue that had not been sorted. Starting material of about 0.45 ug total RNA yielded TCR beta cDNA via a constant-region primer. Generation of the TCR beta libraries relied on three nested multiplex PCR rounds using slightly modified ARM-PCR. A C-beta reverse primer was combined with TRBV1-TRBV30 forward primers in the first two PCR rounds, and each round had approximately 9 cycles. TCRdb re-analysed the multiplex PCR reads in MiXCR, keeping a single row per CDR3 protein. This table holds approximately 45,000 distinct CDR3 sequences, roughly 74% found once. Study outcomes and limitations: Tumors reached a significantly greater top-250-clone fraction than blood did (p = 0.039). Between tumor regions, pairs overlapped more than tumor-adjacent and tumor-blood pairs did.

V shed 6 bases and J shed 5 bases, with 13 bases lying between them. CDR1 and CDR2 from the germline V gene are SGHRS and YFSETQ. The CDR3 runs 13 residues. There are many counts of this clonotype. As yet, its antigen is unknown. The origin of this receptor is a woman in her thirties with primary liver carcinoma and hepatitis B virus infection. The sample taken for sequencing was tumor-adjacent normal liver tissue. This rearrangement joins TRBV5-1 to TRBJ2-3; D could derive from TRBD1 or TRBD2 (5 bases each). In nucleotides, the CDR3 is TGCGCCAGCAAACGGGGCGTCGGAGATACGCAGTATTTT. Protein sequence: CASKRGVGDTQYF.